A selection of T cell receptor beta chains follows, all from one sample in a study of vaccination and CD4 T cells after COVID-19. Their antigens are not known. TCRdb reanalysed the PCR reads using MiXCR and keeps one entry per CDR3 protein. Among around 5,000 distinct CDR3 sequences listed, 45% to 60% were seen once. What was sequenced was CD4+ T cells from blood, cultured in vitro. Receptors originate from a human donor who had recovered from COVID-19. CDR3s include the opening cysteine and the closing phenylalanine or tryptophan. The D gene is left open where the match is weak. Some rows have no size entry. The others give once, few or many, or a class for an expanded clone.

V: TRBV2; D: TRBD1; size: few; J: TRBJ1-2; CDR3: CASTAQTGTYGYTF; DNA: TGTGCCAGCACCGCCCAGACAGGGACCTATGGCTACACCTTC
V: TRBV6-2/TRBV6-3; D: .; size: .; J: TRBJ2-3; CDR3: CASSYDSFSTDTQYF; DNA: TGTGCCAGCAGTTACGACAGTTTCAGCACAGATACGCAGTATTTT
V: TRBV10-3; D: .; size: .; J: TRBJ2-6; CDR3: CAISGGGAGANVLTF; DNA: TGTGCCATCAGTGGAGGGGGGGCTGGGGCCAACGTCCTGACTTTC
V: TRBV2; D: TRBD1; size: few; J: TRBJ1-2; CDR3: CASSKMGQPNYGYTF; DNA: TGTGCCAGCAGCAAAATGGGACAGCCTAACTATGGCTACACCTTC
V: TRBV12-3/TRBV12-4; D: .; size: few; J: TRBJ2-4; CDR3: CASSRTVRGIQYF; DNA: TGTGCCAGCAGTAGGACGGTCCGGGGCATTCAGTACTTC
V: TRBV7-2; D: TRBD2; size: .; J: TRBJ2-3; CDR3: CASSQLAGIGDTQYF; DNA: TGTGCCAGCAGCCAGCTAGCGGGGATCGGGGATACGCAGTATTTT
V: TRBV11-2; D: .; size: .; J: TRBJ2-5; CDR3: CASSSLTTPLSETQYF; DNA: TGTGCCAGCAGCTCCTTAACTACGCCGCTTTCGGAGACCCAGTACTTC
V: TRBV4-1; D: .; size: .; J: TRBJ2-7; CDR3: CASSRTRAQPNEQYF; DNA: TGCGCCAGCAGCCGGACCCGGGCCCAACCCAACGAGCAGTACTTC
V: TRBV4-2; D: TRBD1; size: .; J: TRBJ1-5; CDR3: CASSQSTGVGNQPQHF; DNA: TGTGCCAGCAGCCAAAGTACAGGGGTCGGCAATCAGCCCCAGCATTTT
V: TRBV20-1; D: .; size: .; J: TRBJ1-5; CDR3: CSARDSRRLTPQHF; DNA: TGCAGTGCTAGGGACAGCAGGAGATTGACGCCCCAGCATTTT
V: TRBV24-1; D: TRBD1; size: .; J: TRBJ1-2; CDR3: CATSDWDREGGYTF; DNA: TGTGCCACCAGTGACTGGGACAGGGAGGGGGGCTACACCTTC
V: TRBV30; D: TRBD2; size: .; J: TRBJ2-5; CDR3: CAWSTSGGPRGTQYF; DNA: TGTGCCTGGTCGACTAGCGGGGGACCTCGTGGAACCCAGTACTTC
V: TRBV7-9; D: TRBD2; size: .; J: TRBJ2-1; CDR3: CASSTSGGLDNEQFF; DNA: TGTGCCAGCAGCACTAGCGGGGGCCTGGACAATGAGCAGTTCTTC
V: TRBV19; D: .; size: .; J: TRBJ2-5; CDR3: CASSRSATTQETQYF; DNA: TGTGCCAGTAGTAGATCTGCCACTACTCAAGAGACCCAGTACTTC
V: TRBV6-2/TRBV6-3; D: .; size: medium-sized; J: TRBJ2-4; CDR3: CASSSRKHIQYF; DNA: TGTGCCAGCAGTTCACGGAAGCACATTCAGTACTTC
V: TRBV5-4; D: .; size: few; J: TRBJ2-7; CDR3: CASSVGAPYEQYF; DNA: TGTGCCAGCAGCGTGGGGGCCCCCTACGAGCAGTACTTC
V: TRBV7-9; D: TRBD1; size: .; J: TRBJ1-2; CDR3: CASSRQGGYGYTF; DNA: TGTGCCAGCAGCCGACAGGGAGGGTATGGCTACACCTTC
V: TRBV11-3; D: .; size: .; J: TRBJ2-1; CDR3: CASSLVVTAEQFF; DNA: TGTGCCAGCAGCTTAGTGGTGACAGCCGAGCAGTTCTTC
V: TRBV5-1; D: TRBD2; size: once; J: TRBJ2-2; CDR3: CASTKLAGGNTGELFF; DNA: TGCGCCAGCACAAAATTAGCGGGGGGAAACACCGGGGAGCTGTTTTTT
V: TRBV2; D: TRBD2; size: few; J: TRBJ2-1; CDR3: CATEAGVSSNEQFF; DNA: TGTGCCACCGAAGCGGGAGTCTCCTCCAATGAGCAGTTCTTC
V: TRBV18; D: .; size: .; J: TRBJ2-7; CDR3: CASSPDTDEQYF; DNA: TGTGCCAGCTCACCAGATACCGACGAGCAGTACTTC
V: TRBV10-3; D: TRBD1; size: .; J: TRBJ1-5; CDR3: CAISELRTGQPQHF; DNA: TGTGCCATCAGTGAACTTCGGACAGGCCAGCCCCAGCATTTT
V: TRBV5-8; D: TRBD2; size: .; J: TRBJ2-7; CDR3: CASSFSGTSGTPYEQYF; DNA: TGTGCCAGCAGCTTCTCCGGGACTAGCGGGACACCCTACGAGCAGTACTTC
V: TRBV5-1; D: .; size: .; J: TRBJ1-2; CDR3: CASSLIAGNYGYTF; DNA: TGCGCCAGCAGCTTGATCGCGGGTAACTATGGCTACACCTTC
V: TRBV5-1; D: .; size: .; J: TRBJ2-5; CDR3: CASSLGVETQYF; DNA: TGCGCCAGCAGCTTGGGAGTGGAGACCCAGTACTTC
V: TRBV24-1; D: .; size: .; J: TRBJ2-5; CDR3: CAAFESKETQYF; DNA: TGTGCCGCCTTCGAATCGAAAGAGACCCAGTACTTC
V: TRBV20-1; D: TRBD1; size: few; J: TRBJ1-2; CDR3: CSGPGGGGYGYTF; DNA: TGCAGTGGTCCAGGGGGTGGGGGCTATGGCTACACCTTC